A single sample is the source of the 9 T cell receptor beta chains below, sequenced in a study of blood T cell repertoires in COVID-19. TCRdb's table, derived via immunoSEQ multiplex PCR, lists solely in-frame clones and lacks some. The sample includes over 90,000 clones, roughly 87% of them seen just once. Source material: peripheral blood. The origin of the receptors is a human donor in a cohort sampled during active COVID-19.

The rearrangement joins TRBV19 to TRBJ2-3; D is possibly TRBD2 (5 bases). CDR3 size: 16 residues. Germline lookup yields CDR1 LNHDA and CDR2 SQIVND (reference sequence). Trimming cost V 3 bases and J 3 bases, with 16 bases left between them. CDR3 sequence: CASSIGGSARTDTQYF. CDR3 bases: TGTGCCAGTAGTATTGGCGGGTCGGCCCGTACAGATACGCAGTATTTT. Combining the CDR3 with reference TRBV19 and TRBJ2-3 gives the whole variable domain DGGITQSPKYLFRKEGQNVTLSCEQNLNHDAMYWYRQDPGQGLRLIYYSQIVNDFQKGDIAEGYSVSREKKESFPLTVTSAQKNPTAFYLCASSIGGSARTDTQYFGPGTRLTVL.

The chain is built from TRBV11-1 and TRBJ1-6, with 7 bases lining up with TRBD1. Losses at the gene ends were 3 bases for V and 0 bases for J; bases not matched to a gene: 2. The CDR3 contains 16 residues. From germline, CDR1 is SGHAT and CDR2 FQDESV (reference sequence). CDR3 loop: CASSLNRGSYNSPLHF. Here the CDR3 DNA reads TGTGCCAGCAGCTTGAACAGGGGCTCCTATAATTCACCCCTCCACTTT.

The chain recombines TRBV3-1 (or the pseudogene TRBV3-2) with TRBJ2-2; 11 bases are a match to TRBD2. Germline V gene sequence: CDR1 LGHDT, CDR2 YNNKEL (reference sequence). The J segment lost 5 bases and the V segment lost 1 base, leaving 3 bases of the junction unmatched. The CDR3 sequence is 16 residues long. The CDR3 protein is CASSQAPSGGTGELFF. Here the CDR3 DNA reads TGTGCCAGCAGCCAAGCCCCTAGCGGGGGGACCGGGGAGCTGTTTTTT.

This clone was recorded once. The chain uses TRBV5-1 and TRBJ2-7, with TRBD2 identical over 13 bases. This CDR3 is 15 amino acids long. The J segment lost 3 bases and the V segment lost 0 bases, leaving 0 bases of the junction unmatched. Germline V gives CDR1 SGHRS, CDR2 YFSETQ. The CDR3 DNA sequence: TGCGCCAGCAGCTTGGGACTAGCGGGAGGCTACGAGCAGTACTTC. This encodes CASSLGLAGGYEQYF.

The gene calls are TRBV5-1 and TRBJ2-3; 8 positions agree with TRBD2. V shed 0 bases and J 0 bases; nucleotides not matched to a gene: 6. The CDR3 length is 17 residues. CDR1 and CDR2 (germline): SGHRS, YFSETQ. CDR3: CASSLGISGASTDTQYF. CDR3 bases: TGCGCCAGCAGCTTGGGTATTAGCGGGGCTAGCACAGATACGCAGTATTTT.

This clone showed up just once. The chain links TRBV9 to TRBJ2-2; D uncertain. There are 14 residues in the CDR3. The V and J ends lost 0 bases and 4 bases respectively, with 7 bases between them. Germline V lookup: CDR1 SGDLS, CDR2 YYNGEE. The CDR3 DNA reads as TGTGCCAGCAGCGTAGCAAGGAGCACCGGGGAGCTGTTTTTT. This gives the protein CASSVARSTGELFF. Full variable domain (missing parts from reference TRBV9 and TRBJ2-2): DSGVTQTPKHLITATGQRVTLRCSPRSGDLSVYWYQQSLDQGLQFLIQYYNGEERAKGNILERFSAQQFPDLHSELNLSSLELGDSALYFCASSVARSTGELFFGEGSRLTVL.

The chain combines TRBV12-5 with TRBJ2-6; tentatively, D is TRBD2 (6 bases). Between the trimmed V and J ends, which lost 7 bases and 0 bases, there was a span of 10 bases. The germline V gene has CDR1 LGHNT and CDR2 FRNRAP. This CDR3 spans 15 amino acids. For the CDR3, the DNA is TGTGCTAGTGCCGGAGGGGACTCTGGGGCCAACGTCCTGACTTTC. The encoded protein is CASAGGDSGANVLTF.

The V and J genes are TRBV11-2 and TRBJ2-5; TRBD1 aligns across 8 bases. The V gene's germline CDR1 is SGHAT and CDR2 FQNNGV. V shed 1 base, J shed 4 bases, and the junction held 8 bases outside the gene matches. This CDR3 region has 16 residues. The chain's CDR3 is CASSLGAGGAAETQYF. CDR3 DNA: TGTGCCAGCAGCTTAGGGGCAGGGGGCGCAGCAGAGACCCAGTACTTC.

The gene calls are TRBV27 and TRBJ2-7; 12 positions agree with TRBD2. The CDR3 extends over 15 amino acids. Losses at the gene ends were 3 bases for V and 7 bases for J; bases not matched to a gene: 7. Germline V CDR1 and CDR2: MNHEY, SMNVEV (reference sequence). CDR3 bases: TGTGCCAGCAGTTTGCTAGCGGGGGGGCCTGGGGAGCAGTACTTC. It is translated as CASSLLAGGPGEQYF.